Shown below are 26 T cell receptor beta chains from a single sample sequenced in a study of CD8+ T cells in alopecia areata. Reverse transcription of extracted RNA yielded cDNA, which provided the sequencing template. Produced via immunoSEQ multiplex PCR; TCRdb's table is partial and in-frame only. The sample records 87,000 or so clones, about two thirds being singletons. Treatment described: oral pan-JAK inhibitor, 5-10 mg twice daily. The sequencing here drew on CD8+ T cells sorted from blood, taken at week 44, from a patient treated with tofacitinib. These receptors were taken from a human donor with alopecia areata.

V and J are TRBV30 and TRBJ1-1; D is ambiguous. This CDR3 comprises 13 residues. Germline CDR1 GTSNPN, CDR2 SVGIG (reference sequence). Between the trimmed V and J ends, which lost 0 bases and 2 bases, there was a span of 7 bases. The CDR3 reads CAWSVLLNTEAFF. In DNA form, the CDR3 reads TGTGCCTGGAGTGTACTCCTAAACACTGAAGCTTTCTTT.

The CDR3 nucleotides read TGTGCCAGCAGCTTAGGCAGGGTGGAGCAGTACTTC. Amino acids: CASSLGRVEQYF. The chain employs TRBV7-2 and TRBJ2-7; D is perhaps TRBD1 (5 bases). From germline, CDR1 is SGHTA and CDR2 FQGNSA. The CDR3 contains 12 residues. Between the trimmed V and J ends, which lost 1 base and 7 bases, there was a span of 8 bases. Combining the CDR3 with reference TRBV7-2 and TRBJ2-7 gives the whole variable domain GAGVSQSPSNKVTEKGKDVELRCDPISGHTALYWYRQSLGQGLEFLIYFQGNSAPDKSGLPSDRFSAERTGGSVSTLTIQRTQQEDSAVYLCASSLGRVEQYFGPGTRLTVT.

This chain links TRBV29-1 with TRBJ1-1, with D hard to call. With 4 bases removed from V and 4 bases from J, the gap between germline ends came to 7 bases. In germline, CDR1 is SQVTM, CDR2 ANQGSEA. The CDR3 loop spans 11 amino acids. CDR3 sequence (DNA): TGCAGCGTTGTCTTCGGCACTGAAGCTTTCTTT. Its translation: CSVVFGTEAFF. The whole variable domain, remainder taken from reference TRBV29-1 and TRBJ1-1, is SAVISQKPSRDICQRGTSLTIQCQVDSQVTMMFWYRQQPGQSLTLIATANQGSEATYESGFVIDKFPISRPNLTFSTLTVSNMSPEDSSIYLCSVVFGTEAFFGQGTRLTVV.

This clone showed up just a few times. The V gene is TRBV30, the J gene TRBJ2-7; 12 positions agree with TRBD1. Per germline, CDR1 GTSNPN and CDR2 SVGIG (reference sequence). This CDR3 contains 14 residues. V was clipped by 4 bases and J by 6 bases; unmatched bases: 7. The DNA of the CDR3 is TGTGCCTGGACCTCCGGGACAGGGGGCGCCGAGCAGTACTTC. Amino acids: CAWTSGTGGAEQYF.

The chain links TRBV19 to TRBJ1-1; D call uncertain. Germline CDR1 is LNHDA and CDR2 is SQIVND (reference sequence). Trimming took off 8 bases at V and 2 bases at J, with 9 bases between the two ends. The CDR3 length is 12 residues. CDR3 in amino acids: CASRRLNTEAFF. The CDR3 nucleotides read TGTGCCAGTCGTCGACTTAACACTGAAGCTTTCTTT.

This clone appeared a few times. The chain recombines TRBV7-2 with TRBJ2-2; unclear D gene. V gave up 5 bases and J gave up 4 bases, with 17 bases separating them. CDR3 length: 16 amino acids. The germline V gene has CDR1 SGHTA and CDR2 FQGNSA. Here the CDR3 reads CASSPFAVLGTGELFF. CDR3 nucleotides: TGTGCCAGCAGCCCCTTTGCGGTTTTGGGCACCGGGGAGCTGTTTTTT.

This clone has a single count. The J gene is TRBJ2-7, the V gene TRBV14; TRBD2 matches 11 bases. Germline trimming cut 0 bases from V and 4 bases from J; bases unmatched to any gene: 11. The CDR3 is 18 residues long. In germline, CDR1 is SGHDN, CDR2 FVKESK. The CDR3: CASSQDWLAGGPSYEQYF. CDR3 coding DNA: TGTGCCAGCAGCCAAGATTGGCTAGCGGGGGGCCCCTCGTACGAGCAGTACTTC.

The chain joins TRBV11-2 to TRBJ2-1; no reliable D call. In germline, CDR1 is SGHAT, CDR2 FQNNGV. Trimming left V 0 bases short and J 10 bases short, with 10 bases between. There are 13 residues in the CDR3. The CDR3 bases are TGTGCCAGCAGCTTAGATCCGGGTTTAGAGCAGTTCTTC. Its translation: CASSLDPGLEQFF.

The chain couples TRBV6-6 to TRBJ2-2; D ambiguous. From germline, CDR1 is MNHNY and CDR2 SVGAGI (reference sequence). The CDR3 extends over 12 amino acids. Between the trimmed V and J ends, which lost 6 bases and 5 bases, there was a span of 7 bases. The CDR3 DNA is TGTGCCAGCAGGGATACTACCGGGGAGCTGTTTTTT. Amino acid sequence: CASRDTTGELFF.

The chain joins TRBV5-1 to TRBJ2-1; 7 positions agree with TRBD1. V shed 1 base, J shed 7 bases, and the junction held 2 bases outside the gene matches. The CDR3 length is 13 residues. Germline V gene sequence: CDR1 SGHRS, CDR2 YFSETQ. The CDR3 spells CASSLTGANEQFF. The CDR3 nucleotides read TGCGCCAGCAGCTTGACAGGGGCGAATGAGCAGTTCTTC.

The J gene is TRBJ2-3, the V gene TRBV5-1; 8 bases match TRBD1. The CDR3 totals 15 residues. J gave up 3 bases and V 1 base, and 4 bases lay outside the gene matches. Germline-derived CDR1 and CDR2 are SGHRS and YFSETQ. The CDR3 is CASSLTGGRTDTQYF. Written as DNA, the CDR3 is TGCGCCAGCAGCTTGACAGGGGGTAGAACAGATACGCAGTATTTT.

This rearrangement joins TRBV9 to TRBJ1-1, with D maybe TRBD1 (5 bases). Germline CDR1 and CDR2: SGDLS and YYNGEE. Trimming took 0 bases from V and 6 from J, leaving 12 bases between them. The CDR3 extends over 14 amino acids. This CDR3 is CASSVDGGASEAFF. The CDR3, as DNA: TGTGCCAGCAGCGTAGACGGGGGAGCTTCTGAAGCTTTCTTT. Full variable domain (rest looked up from reference TRBV9 and TRBJ1-1): DSGVTQTPKHLITATGQRVTLRCSPRSGDLSVYWYQQSLDQGLQFLIQYYNGEERAKGNILERFSAQQFPDLHSELNLSSLELGDSALYFCASSVDGGASEAFFGQGTRLTVV.

The rearrangement uses TRBV9 and TRBJ1-1; the D is unclear. Trimming took 3 bases from V and 0 from J, leaving 6 bases between them. The germline V gene encodes CDR1 SGDLS and CDR2 YYNGEE. The CDR3 loop spans 13 amino acids. The CDR3 is CASSERMNTEAFF. Written as DNA, the CDR3 is TGTGCCAGCAGCGAGAGGATGAACACTGAAGCTTTCTTT.

This clone was seen at least ten times. As DNA, the CDR3 is TGTGCCAGCAGTGAATACGGACCCCAGGTTGAGCAGTTCTTC. Its protein product is CASSEYGPQVEQFF. This chain connects TRBV25-1 to TRBJ2-1, with D unclear. V gave up 0 bases and J gave up 9 bases, with 12 bases separating them. The CDR3 is made up of 14 amino acids. Germline V gene lookup returns CDR1 MGHDK and CDR2 SYGVNS.

As to this clone: This sample includes further DNA sequences coding for the same CDR3. J is TRBJ2-7 and V is TRBV20-1; D unresolved. V gave up 0 bases and J gave up 4 bases, with 4 bases separating them. The CDR3 spans 11 residues. Per the germline V gene, CDR1 is DFQATT and CDR2 is SNEGSKA (reference sequence). CDR3 DNA sequence: TGCAGTGCTAGAGAGGGGTACGAGCAGTACTTC. It encodes CSAREGYEQYF.

The chain uses TRBV4-3 and TRBJ2-7, with D possibly being TRBD2 (5 bases). CDR1 is LGHNA and CDR2 is YSLEER in the germline V gene. The CDR3 is made up of 15 amino acids. Trimming stripped 2 bases from V and 0 bases from J, with 11 bases between. DNA of the CDR3: TGCGCCAGCAGCCAACGCTTCGGGGACTCCTACGAGCAGTACTTC. Translated: CASSQRFGDSYEQYF.

The V call is TRBV7-8, the J call TRBJ2-1, with D tentatively TRBD1 (5 bases). Looked up from germline, CDR1 is SGHVS and CDR2 is FQNEAQ. CDR3 size: 14 residues. Trimming removed 4 bases at V and 7 bases at J, with 14 bases between. The DNA for the CDR3 is TGTGCCAGCAGCTCCGAGCAGGGTTTGAATGAGCAGTTCTTC. This codes for CASSSEQGLNEQFF.

The chain uses TRBV7-2 and TRBJ2-5; 11 nucleotides agree with TRBD2. The J segment lost 3 bases and the V segment lost 2 bases, leaving 5 bases of the junction unmatched. This CDR3 has 16 amino acids. CDR1 SGHTA and CDR2 FQGNSA come from the germline V gene. The CDR3 DNA follows: TGTGCCAGCAGCTTAACTAGCGGGGGCTCGGAAGAGACCCAGTACTTC. It encodes CASSLTSGGSEETQYF.

The chain is built from TRBV10-2 and TRBJ2-7, with 8 bases lining up with TRBD2. This CDR3 is 10 amino acids long. V lost 11 bases, J lost 6 bases, and 3 bases stayed unmatched. Germline CDR1 reads WSHSY; CDR2 reads SAAADI. CDR3 amino acids: CAAGGGEQYF. Here the CDR3 DNA reads TGCGCCGCGGGGGGCGGCGAGCAGTACTTC.

The chain carries TRBV28 and TRBJ2-1; TRBD1 aligns across 7 bases. The CDR3 has 17 amino acids. Germline loops: CDR1 MDHEN, CDR2 SYDVKM. The V gene end was trimmed by 3 bases and the J gene end by 4 bases; junction bases not matched to a gene: 12. The CDR3 nucleotides are TGTGCCAGCAGTTTTAGCCCCCTGGACAGGTTGTACAATGAGCAGTTCTTC. Translation gives CASSFSPLDRLYNEQFF.

The genes are TRBV7-2 and TRBJ2-7; TRBD2 might be the D (6 bases). The V gene lost 6 bases and the J gene lost 3 bases, with 18 bases spanning the gap. The CDR3 covers 15 residues. The germline gives CDR1 SGHTA, CDR2 FQGNSA. The CDR3 protein is CASRSLAGRGYEQYF. The CDR3 DNA follows: TGTGCCAGCAGATCTTTAGCCGGGCGGGGCTACGAGCAGTACTTC.

The chain is built from TRBV19 and TRBJ1-1, with D unresolved. Germline lookup yields CDR1 LNHDA and CDR2 SQIVND (reference sequence). The germline V and J ends were trimmed by 7 bases and 6 bases, with 21 bases remaining between them. This CDR3 has 15 amino acids. Here the CDR3 reads CASKPLVGSIAEAFF. CDR3 bases: TGTGCCAGTAAGCCGTTAGTGGGCTCGATCGCTGAAGCTTTCTTT.

The chain combines TRBV13 with TRBJ2-7, with 9 nucleotides matching TRBD2. V shed 5 bases, J shed 0 bases, and the junction held 11 bases outside the gene matches. Looked up from germline, CDR1 is PRHDT and CDR2 is FYEKMQ (reference sequence). This CDR3 region has 17 residues. Written as DNA, the CDR3 is TGTGCCAGCAGCCTCAGAGACACGGGACTAGCCTCCTACGAGCAGTACTTC. This codes for CASSLRDTGLASYEQYF.

The chain joins TRBV19 to TRBJ1-1; D possibly corresponds to TRBD1 (5 bases). This CDR3 is built from 13 residues. V shed 8 bases and J shed 3 bases, with 13 bases lying between them. Germline CDR1 reads LNHDA; CDR2 reads SQIVND (reference sequence). For the CDR3, the DNA is TGTGCCAGTGGAATAACGACAGACACTGAAGCTTTCTTT. Amino acids: CASGITTDTEAFF.

A single count supports this clone. V usage is TRBV6-1 and J usage is TRBJ2-1; D uncertain. This CDR3 comprises 13 residues. Germline V lookup: CDR1 MNHNS, CDR2 SASEGT. The CDR3 reads CAASSTSYNEQFF. For the CDR3, the DNA is TGTGCTGCAAGCAGTACATCCTACAATGAGCAGTTCTTC.

This rearrangement joins TRBV4-3 to TRBJ2-7; D is perhaps TRBD2 (5 bases). V was cut by 5 bases and J by 3 bases, with 14 bases left in between. The CDR3 consists of 14 residues. Germline V CDR1 and CDR2: LGHNA, YSLEER. CDR3 sequence reads: CASSDSPGNYEQYF. The CDR3 DNA sequence: TGCGCCAGCAGCGACTCCCCGGGAAACTACGAGCAGTACTTC.